This T cell receptor beta chain stems from a study of blood T cell repertoires in COVID-19. A few counts support this clone. In the authors' methods: Reference gene primer amplification yielded estimated nucleated cell counts. Here immunoSEQ multiplex PCR was the method, and the copy in TCRdb shows in-frame clones only, minus some. From that table come the V and J calls and clone size; the DNA was used to work out D and trimming. The data hold some 100,000 clones, with 85% observed a single time. The ends were cut back, 1 base at V and 9 bases at J, with 7 bases in the middle. Germline V gene sequence: CDR1 LNHNV, CDR2 YYDKDF (reference sequence). The CDR3 length is 13 residues.

This TCR was recovered from a woman in her seventies with active or convalescent COVID-19. V is TRBV15 and J is TRBJ1-6; D gene uncertain. The material sequenced was peripheral blood. DNA of the CDR3: TGTGCCACCAGCAGAGGGAGAGGTTCACCCCTCCACTTT. The encoded protein is CATSRGRGSPLHF.